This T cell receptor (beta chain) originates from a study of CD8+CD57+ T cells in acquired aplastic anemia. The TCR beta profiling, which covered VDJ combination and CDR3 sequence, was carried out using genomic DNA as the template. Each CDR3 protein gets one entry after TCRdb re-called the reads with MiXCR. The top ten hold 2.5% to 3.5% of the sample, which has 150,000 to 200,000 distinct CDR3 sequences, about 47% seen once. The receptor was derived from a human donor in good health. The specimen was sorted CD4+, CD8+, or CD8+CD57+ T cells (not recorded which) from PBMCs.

The chain's CDR3 is CASSHSSNQPQHF. The CDR3 DNA reads as TGTGCCAGCAGTCATAGCAGCAATCAGCCCCAGCATTTT. The genes are TRBV12-3 or TRBV12-4 and TRBJ1-5; D gene unclear. The CDR3 is 13 amino acids. Trimming stripped 5 bases from V and 1 base from J, with 6 bases between.